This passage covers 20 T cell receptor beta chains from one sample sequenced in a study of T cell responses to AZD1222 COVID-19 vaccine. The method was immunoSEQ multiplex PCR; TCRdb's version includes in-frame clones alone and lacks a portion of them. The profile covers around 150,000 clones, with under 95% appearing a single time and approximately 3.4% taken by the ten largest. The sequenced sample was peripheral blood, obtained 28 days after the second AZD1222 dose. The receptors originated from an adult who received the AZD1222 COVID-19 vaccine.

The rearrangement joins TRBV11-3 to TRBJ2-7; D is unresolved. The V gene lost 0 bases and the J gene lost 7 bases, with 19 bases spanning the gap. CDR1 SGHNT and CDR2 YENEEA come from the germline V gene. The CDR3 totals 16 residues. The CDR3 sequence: CASSLDHSSEAREQYF. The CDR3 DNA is TGTGCCAGCAGCTTAGATCACTCGAGCGAGGCTAGGGAGCAGTACTTC.

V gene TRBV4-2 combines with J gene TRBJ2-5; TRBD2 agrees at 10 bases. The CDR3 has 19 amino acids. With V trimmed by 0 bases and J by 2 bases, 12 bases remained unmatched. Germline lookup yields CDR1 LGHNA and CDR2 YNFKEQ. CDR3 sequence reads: CASSQDPLSSGSGQETQYF. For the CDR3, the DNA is TGTGCCAGCAGCCAAGATCCCCTGTCTAGCGGGAGCGGTCAAGAGACCCAGTACTTC.

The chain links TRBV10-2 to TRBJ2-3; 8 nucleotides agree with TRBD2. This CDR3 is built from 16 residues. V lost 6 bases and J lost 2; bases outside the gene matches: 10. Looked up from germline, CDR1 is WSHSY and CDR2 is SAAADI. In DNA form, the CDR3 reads TGCGCCAGCAGCCCCCCCTTTAGCGGGACCACAGATACGCAGTATTTT. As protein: CASSPPFSGTTDTQYF.

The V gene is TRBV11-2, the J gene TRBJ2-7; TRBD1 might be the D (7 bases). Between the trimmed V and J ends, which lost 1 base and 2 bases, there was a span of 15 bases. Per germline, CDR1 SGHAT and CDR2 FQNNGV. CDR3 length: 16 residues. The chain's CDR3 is CASSLAGGGLPYEQYF. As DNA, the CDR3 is TGTGCCAGCAGCTTAGCTGGAGGGGGCTTGCCCTACGAGCAGTACTTC.

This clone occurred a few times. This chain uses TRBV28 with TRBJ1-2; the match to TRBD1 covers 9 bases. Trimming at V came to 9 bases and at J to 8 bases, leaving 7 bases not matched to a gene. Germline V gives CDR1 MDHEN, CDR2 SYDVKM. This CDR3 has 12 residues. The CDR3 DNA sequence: TGTGCCAGTCAAGGGACAGGGTTAGGCTACACCTTC. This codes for CASQGTGLGYTF.

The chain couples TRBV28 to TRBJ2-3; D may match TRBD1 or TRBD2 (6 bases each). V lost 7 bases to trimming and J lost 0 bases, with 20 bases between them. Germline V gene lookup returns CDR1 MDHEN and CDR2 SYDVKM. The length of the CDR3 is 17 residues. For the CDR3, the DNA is TGTGCCAGCACCTTAGGAGGGGGTAGCACTAGCACAGATACGCAGTATTTT. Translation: CASTLGGGSTSTDTQYF.

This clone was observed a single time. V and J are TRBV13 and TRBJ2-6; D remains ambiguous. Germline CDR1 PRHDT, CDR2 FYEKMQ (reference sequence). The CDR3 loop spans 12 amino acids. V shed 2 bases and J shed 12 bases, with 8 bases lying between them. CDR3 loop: CASSLTSGVLTF. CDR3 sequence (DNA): TGTGCCAGCAGCTTAACTTCGGGCGTCCTGACTTTC.

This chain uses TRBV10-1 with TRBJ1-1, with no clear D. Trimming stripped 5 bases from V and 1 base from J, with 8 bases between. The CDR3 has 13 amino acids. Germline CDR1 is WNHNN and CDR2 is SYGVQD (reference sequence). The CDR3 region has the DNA TGCGCCAGCAGTTTGGGTGGGAACACTGAAGCTTTCTTT. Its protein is CASSLGGNTEAFF.

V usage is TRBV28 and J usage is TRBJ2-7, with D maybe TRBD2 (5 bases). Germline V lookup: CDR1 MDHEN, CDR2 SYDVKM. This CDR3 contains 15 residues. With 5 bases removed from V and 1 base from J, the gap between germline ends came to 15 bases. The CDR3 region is CASSLTAGDSYEQYF. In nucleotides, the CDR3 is TGTGCCAGCAGTCTAACAGCCGGGGATTCCTACGAGCAGTACTTC.

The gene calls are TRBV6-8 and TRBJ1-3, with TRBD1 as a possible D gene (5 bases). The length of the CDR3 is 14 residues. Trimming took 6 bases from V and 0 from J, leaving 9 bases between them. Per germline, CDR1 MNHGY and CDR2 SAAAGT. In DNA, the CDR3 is TGTGCCAGCAGCTGGGACCCCTCTGGAAACACCATATATTTT. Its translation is CASSWDPSGNTIYF.

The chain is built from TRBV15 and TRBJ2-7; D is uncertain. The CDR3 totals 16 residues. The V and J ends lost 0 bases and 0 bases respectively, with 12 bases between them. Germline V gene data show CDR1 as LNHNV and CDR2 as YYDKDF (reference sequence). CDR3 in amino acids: CATSRDPGPNSYEQYF. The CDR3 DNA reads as TGTGCCACCAGCAGAGATCCCGGGCCCAACTCCTACGAGCAGTACTTC. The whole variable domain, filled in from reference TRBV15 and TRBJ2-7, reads DAMVIQNPRYQVTQFGKPVTLSCSQTLNHNVMYWYQQKSSQAPKLLFHYYDKDFNNEADTPDNFQSRRPNTSFCFLDIRSPGLGDTAMYLCATSRDPGPNSYEQYFGPGTRLTVT.

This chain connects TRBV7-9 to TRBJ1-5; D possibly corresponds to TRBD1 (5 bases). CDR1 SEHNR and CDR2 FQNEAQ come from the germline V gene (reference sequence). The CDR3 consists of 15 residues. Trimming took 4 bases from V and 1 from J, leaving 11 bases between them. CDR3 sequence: CASSSGTGSNQPQHF. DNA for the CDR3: TGTGCCAGCAGCTCCGGGACGGGGAGCAATCAGCCCCAGCATTTT.

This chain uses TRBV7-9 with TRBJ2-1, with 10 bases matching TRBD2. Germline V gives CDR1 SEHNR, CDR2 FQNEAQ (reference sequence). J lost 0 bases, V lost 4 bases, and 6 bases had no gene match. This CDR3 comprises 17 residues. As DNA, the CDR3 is TGTGCCAGCAGCTCAACCGGGACTAGCGCCTCCTACAATGAGCAGTTCTTC. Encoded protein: CASSSTGTSASYNEQFF.

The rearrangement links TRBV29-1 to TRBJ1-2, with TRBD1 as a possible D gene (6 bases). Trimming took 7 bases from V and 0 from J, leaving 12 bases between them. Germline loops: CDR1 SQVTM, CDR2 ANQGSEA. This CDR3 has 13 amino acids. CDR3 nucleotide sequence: TGCAGCGCAGACAGGCCAACTAACTATGGCTACACCTTC. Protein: CSADRPTNYGYTF.

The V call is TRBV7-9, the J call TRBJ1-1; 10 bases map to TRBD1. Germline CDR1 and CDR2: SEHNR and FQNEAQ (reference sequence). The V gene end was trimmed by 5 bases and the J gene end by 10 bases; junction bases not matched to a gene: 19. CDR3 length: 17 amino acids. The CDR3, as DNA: TGTGCCAGCAGCGCGGGACAGGGGATCGGTCTAATTCCCCGAGCTTTCTTT. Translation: CASSAGQGIGLIPRAFF. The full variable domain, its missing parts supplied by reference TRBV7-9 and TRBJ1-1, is DTGVSQNPRHKITKRGQNVTFRCDPISEHNRLYWYRQTLGQGPEFLTYFQNEAQLEKSRLLSDRFSAERPKGSFSTLEIQRTEQGDSAMYLCASSAGQGIGLIPRAFFGQGTRLTVV.

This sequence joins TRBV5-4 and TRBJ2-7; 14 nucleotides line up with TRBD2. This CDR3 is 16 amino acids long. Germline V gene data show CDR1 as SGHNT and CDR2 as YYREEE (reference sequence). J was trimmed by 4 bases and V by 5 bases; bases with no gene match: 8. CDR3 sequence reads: CASSQAGTSGSYEQYF. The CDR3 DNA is TGTGCCAGCAGTCAAGCCGGGACTAGCGGGAGTTACGAGCAGTACTTC.

The CDR3 bases are TGTGCCAGCAGCTTAGTACTCGGGACGAACACTGAAGCTTTCTTT. Protein: CASSLVLGTNTEAFF. The J gene is TRBJ1-1, the V gene TRBV11-3; TRBD1 might be the D (5 bases). V lost 1 base to trimming and J lost 1 base, with 10 bases between them. The CDR3 has 15 amino acids. The germline CDR1 and CDR2 sequences are SGHNT and YENEEA.

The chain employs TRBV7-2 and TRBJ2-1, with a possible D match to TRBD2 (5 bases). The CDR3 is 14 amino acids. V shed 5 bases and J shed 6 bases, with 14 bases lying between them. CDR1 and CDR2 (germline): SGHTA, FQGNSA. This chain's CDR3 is CASSLARAPNEQFF. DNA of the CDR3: TGTGCCAGCAGCCTGGCGAGGGCCCCCAATGAGCAGTTCTTC.

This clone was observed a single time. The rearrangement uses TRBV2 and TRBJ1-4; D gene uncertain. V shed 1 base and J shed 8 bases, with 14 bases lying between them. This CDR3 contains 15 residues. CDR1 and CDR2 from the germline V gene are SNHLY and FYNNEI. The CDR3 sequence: CASSEEGVIGEKLFF. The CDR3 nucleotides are TGTGCCAGCAGTGAAGAGGGAGTAATAGGCGAAAAACTGTTTTTT.

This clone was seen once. The CDR3 reads CAWSAKTASNQPQHF. For the CDR3, the DNA is TGTGCCTGGAGTGCTAAGACAGCCAGCAATCAGCCCCAGCATTTT. The chain joins TRBV30 to TRBJ1-5; weak D call: TRBD1 (5 bases). V lost 1 base and J lost 1, with 11 bases in between. CDR3 length: 15 residues. Germline CDR1 GTSNPN, CDR2 SVGIG (reference sequence).